Listed here are 15 T cell receptor beta chains from one sample, sequenced in a study of human CD8 memory T cell subsets. UMI-labeled 5' RACE was the method by which TCR beta libraries were made. TCRdb reprocessed the 5' RACE reads, with one entry per CDR3 protein and no DNA. The sample holds about 4,700 distinct CDR3 sequences. The sequenced sample consisted of CD8+ T cells from PBMCs. The receptors were gathered from a human donor in good health.

This chain links TRBV9 with TRBJ1-4; the TCRdb D gene call, TRBD1, has no DNA to confirm it. The CDR3 runs 13 residues. CDR1 and CDR2 (germline): SGDLS, YYNGEE. The CDR3 here is CASSPGHLEKLFF.

The chain carries TRBV6-4 and TRBJ2-3; with no DNA, the TCRdb D assignment of TRBD2 cannot be verified. The CDR3 is made up of 16 amino acids. CDR1 is MRHNA and CDR2 is SNTAGT in the germline V gene. CDR3 sequence reads: CASSFGTSGSSDTQYF.

The chain uses TRBV4-2 and TRBJ2-7. Germline values: CDR1 LGHNA, CDR2 YNFKEQ. CDR3 size: 16 residues. The CDR3 spells CASSQDMSDSSYEQYF.

This chain connects TRBV20-1 to TRBJ2-7; the TRBD1 assignment by TCRdb is unverifiable without DNA. The CDR3 totals 16 residues. Germline CDR1 DFQATT, CDR2 SNEGSKA (reference sequence). The CDR3 region is CSARLSGTGDFYEQYF.

The V call is TRBV4-3, the J call TRBJ2-6; lacking DNA, the TRBD1 call made by TCRdb goes unchecked. This CDR3 contains 17 residues. The germline CDR1 and CDR2 sequences are LGHNA and YSLEER. The CDR3 protein is CASSPGDRGSGANVLTF.

Frequency places this clonotype as medium-sized. V is TRBV28 and J is TRBJ1-5; TCRdb's assignment of TRBD1 cannot be checked, as there is no DNA. Germline values: CDR1 MDHEN, CDR2 SYDVKM. This CDR3 is 14 amino acids long. CDR3 sequence reads: CASSYGTANQPQHF.

V gene TRBV6-4 combines with J gene TRBJ2-3; TCRdb gives TRBD2 as the D gene, but with no DNA this cannot be confirmed. This CDR3 has 15 residues. In germline, CDR1 is MRHNA, CDR2 SNTAGT. The CDR3 loop reads CASSASGGPTDTQYF.

The chain is built from TRBV6-1 and TRBJ2-1; TCRdb lists TRBD2, though no DNA is available to test this call. From germline, CDR1 is MNHNS and CDR2 SASEGT. The CDR3 is made up of 15 amino acids. This CDR3 reads CASSVTSGSTNEQFF.

The V gene is TRBV28, the J gene TRBJ2-3; TCRdb calls TRBD1, which cannot be checked without DNA. CDR1 and CDR2 from the germline V gene are MDHEN and SYDVKM. This CDR3 is 16 amino acids long. This CDR3 reads CATTSSRRDKGEAQYF.

The chain is built from TRBV27 and TRBJ2-3. CDR1 is MNHEY and CDR2 is SMNVEV in the germline V gene (reference sequence). This CDR3 is 11 amino acids long. CDR3 amino acids: CASSFLDTQYF.

The chain joins TRBV20-1 to TRBJ2-2; the TCRdb call, TRBD1, lacks DNA for checking. Looked up from germline, CDR1 is DFQATT and CDR2 is SNEGSKA (reference sequence). The CDR3 contains 16 residues. Here the CDR3 reads CSARPLAGADTGELFF.

The chain links TRBV20-1 to TRBJ2-7. Germline loops: CDR1 DFQATT, CDR2 SNEGSKA (reference sequence). There are 16 residues in the CDR3. CDR3 residues: CSARDLPSGLEHEQYF.

This clonotype is identified as medium-sized from frequency. The V call is TRBV7-8, the J call TRBJ2-7; lacking DNA, the TRBD1 call made by TCRdb goes unchecked. This CDR3 comprises 13 residues. Germline lookup yields CDR1 SGHVS and CDR2 FQNEAQ. CDR3 amino acids: CASSPLSPDEQYF.

This chain connects TRBV12-2 to TRBJ2-5; the TCRdb call, TRBD2, lacks DNA for checking. TRBV12-2 is annotated as a pseudogene. The CDR3 runs to 15 residues. CDR3 region: CASRLPAGPQETQYF.

The rearrangement joins TRBV20-1 to TRBJ2-7. Germline V gene sequence: CDR1 DFQATT, CDR2 SNEGSKA (reference sequence). This CDR3 spans 14 amino acids. This CDR3 reads CSARDYTDSYEQYF.